This is a list of T cell receptor beta chains from one sample in a study of CD4+ T cells in melanoma. Profiling relied on immunoSEQ multiplex PCR, and the TCRdb table lists in-frame clones only, not all of them. The table shows approximately 47,000 clones, with roughly nine tenths occurring only once. Sample: peripheral blood. These receptors were collected from a human donor with melanoma. Both conserved end residues are part of each CDR3.

v_gene: TRBV5-1
j_gene: TRBJ2-7
CDR3aa: CASSFYRGLEQYF

v_gene: TRBV14
j_gene: TRBJ1-3
CDR3aa: CASSQDPFVGRSGNTIYF

v_gene: TRBV18
j_gene: TRBJ2-7
CDR3aa: CASSPPKNEQYF

v_gene: TRBV5-4
j_gene: TRBJ2-1
CDR3aa: CASSLARMSYNEQFF

v_gene: TRBV30
j_gene: TRBJ2-1
CDR3aa: CAWSVSGQYYNEQFF

v_gene: TRBV7-8
j_gene: TRBJ2-7
CDR3aa: CASSLGTGPYEQYF

v_gene: TRBV19
j_gene: TRBJ1-1
CDR3aa: CASSLVNTEAFF

v_gene: TRBV20-1
j_gene: TRBJ2-1
CDR3aa: CSARKGVGEFF

v_gene: TRBV4-2
j_gene: TRBJ2-5
CDR3aa: CASSQAGGMETQYF

v_gene: TRBV11-3
j_gene: TRBJ2-2
CDR3aa: CASSREGELFF

v_gene: TRBV7-2
j_gene: TRBJ2-3
CDR3aa: CASSRTSGGAINTQYF

v_gene: TRBV12-5
j_gene: TRBJ2-5
CDR3aa: CASGLVQGFGETQYF

v_gene: TRBV9
j_gene: TRBJ2-5
CDR3aa: CASSVTGRGPQETQYF

v_gene: TRBV5-1
j_gene: TRBJ1-3
CDR3aa: CASSLESGNTIYF

v_gene: TRBV6-6
j_gene: TRBJ2-1
CDR3aa: CASSYATGEFYNEQFF

v_gene: TRBV7-6
j_gene: TRBJ1-6
CDR3aa: CASSLTGGSPLHF

v_gene: TRBV9
j_gene: TRBJ2-5
CDR3aa: CASSVDQWGQETQYF

v_gene: TRBV2
j_gene: TRBJ2-3
CDR3aa: CASREVGGTDTQYF

v_gene: TRBV18
j_gene: TRBJ2-7
CDR3aa: CASSPRQGYEQYF

v_gene: TRBV5-3
j_gene: TRBJ2-7
CDR3aa: CARSFSIPGQGGYEQYF

v_gene: TRBV4-1
j_gene: TRBJ2-7
CDR3aa: CASSQDPHSGAYEQYF

v_gene: TRBV5-4
j_gene: TRBJ2-6
CDR3aa: CASSQGVMGSGANVLTF

v_gene: TRBV23-1
j_gene: TRBJ2-6
CDR3aa: CASRFPPSQTPGANVLTF

v_gene: TRBV27
j_gene: TRBJ2-3
CDR3aa: CASRRGQGTDTQYF

v_gene: TRBV11-1
j_gene: TRBJ2-7
CDR3aa: CASSSGTASYEQYF

v_gene: TRBV14
j_gene: TRBJ2-7
CDR3aa: CASSPRGGGEQYF

v_gene: TRBV6-1
j_gene: TRBJ1-4
CDR3aa: CASSERDIINEKLFF

v_gene: TRBV12-5
j_gene: TRBJ2-1
CDR3aa: CASGQTSGGPSSYNEQFF

v_gene: TRBV5-4
j_gene: TRBJ2-5
CDR3aa: CASSSGGLAGGQETQYF

v_gene: TRBV7-6
j_gene: TRBJ2-1
CDR3aa: CASSLFGGNEQFF

v_gene: TRBV11-2
j_gene: TRBJ2-1
CDR3aa: CASSPRTSGGANEQFF

v_gene: TRBV7-3
j_gene: TRBJ2-7
CDR3aa: CASSEGASYEQYF

v_gene: TRBV19
j_gene: TRBJ1-4
CDR3aa: CASSIAGGNEKLFF

v_gene: TRBV27
j_gene: TRBJ2-5
CDR3aa: CASTPGRAEGTQYF

v_gene: TRBV5-4
j_gene: TRBJ2-5
CDR3aa: CASSLSGVETQYF

v_gene: TRBV27
j_gene: TRBJ2-1
CDR3aa: CASSLWGGRNEQFF

v_gene: TRBV10-3
j_gene: TRBJ2-2
CDR3aa: CAISEAGTTGELFF

v_gene: TRBV6-1
j_gene: TRBJ1-6
CDR3aa: CASSEAYPIHPLPLHF

v_gene: TRBV30
j_gene: TRBJ2-5
CDR3aa: CAWKTKGQETQYF

v_gene: TRBV7-2
j_gene: TRBJ1-2
CDR3aa: CASSGRGLLNYGYTF

v_gene: TRBV2
j_gene: TRBJ2-7
CDR3aa: CASTYQETYEQYF

v_gene: TRBV4-3
j_gene: TRBJ1-2
CDR3aa: CASSHADSNYGYTF

v_gene: TRBV13
j_gene: TRBJ2-7
CDR3aa: CASSSLGQGVYEQYF

v_gene: TRBV13
j_gene: TRBJ1-1
CDR3aa: CASSPGDTEAFF

v_gene: TRBV11-2
j_gene: TRBJ1-1
CDR3aa: CASSFTGQGVTEAFF

v_gene: TRBV2
j_gene: TRBJ1-5
CDR3aa: CASSGERRVIASISNQPQHF

v_gene: TRBV5-1
j_gene: TRBJ1-3
CDR3aa: CASSPRTGPGNTIYF

v_gene: TRBV7-8
j_gene: TRBJ1-1
CDR3aa: CASSRQGLEAFF

v_gene: TRBV19
j_gene: TRBJ2-1
CDR3aa: CASTPDRYNEQFF

v_gene: TRBV7-2
j_gene: TRBJ1-2
CDR3aa: CASSPTTNYGYTF

v_gene: TRBV7-3
j_gene: TRBJ1-2
CDR3aa: CASSRTYRDKDGYTF

v_gene: TRBV6-5
j_gene: TRBJ1-1
CDR3aa: CASRMDGGNTEAFF

v_gene: TRBV11-2
j_gene: TRBJ2-7
CDR3aa: CASRAGGDRGSYEQYF

v_gene: TRBV5-1
j_gene: TRBJ1-6
CDR3aa: CASSPRGHNSPLHF